What follows are 22 T cell receptor beta chains derived from one specimen sequenced in a study of neurological immune-mediated disorders. Using its own MiXCR run on the 5' RACE reads, TCRdb lists one record per CDR3 protein. The repertoire holds some 38,000 distinct CDR3 sequences, with around 10% as singletons. Time point denoted: technical triplicate 1. The source material was PBMCs. These receptors all stem from a man aged 60-69 years with HTLV-1-associated myelopathy (HAM/TSP).

In its sample, this clonotype was seen a few times. The J gene is TRBJ1-2, the V gene TRBV28; D is perhaps TRBD1 (6 bases). V lost 2 bases, J lost 4 bases, and 11 bases lay in between. CDR3 length: 14 amino acids. The germline V gene has CDR1 MDHEN and CDR2 SYDVKM. CDR3 protein: CASSLGQGTYGYTF. In DNA form, the CDR3 reads TGTGCCAGCAGTTTAGGCCAGGGGACCTATGGCTACACCTTC.

The chain employs TRBV29-1 and TRBJ2-3; D not resolved. V was trimmed by 1 base and J by 0 bases, leaving 5 bases between them. CDR3 length equals 13 residues. Germline loops: CDR1 SQVTM, CDR2 ANQGSEA. The CDR3 DNA reads TGCAGCGTTGAAGTGGTGAGCACAGATACGCAGTATTTT. Translating gives CSVEVVSTDTQYF.

This clonotype was recorded many times. This chain connects TRBV4-1 to TRBJ2-7; unclear D gene. There are 14 residues in the CDR3. Trimming removed 1 base from V and 1 base from J, with 8 bases in between. CDR1 is MGHRA and CDR2 is YSYEKL in the germline V gene. The CDR3 DNA follows: TGCGCCAGCAGCCAAGTAAAGGGTTCCTACGAGCAGTACTTC. This translates into CASSQVKGSYEQYF.

This clonotype was detected many times. The V call is TRBV29-1, the J call TRBJ2-4; D is undetermined. The CDR3 is 12 amino acids. The germline V and J ends were trimmed by 6 bases and 8 bases, with 14 bases remaining between them. CDR1 is SQVTM, CDR2 ANQGSEA, per germline. The DNA of the CDR3 is TGCAGCGTGCGGAGTCTTGGGGACATTCAGTACTTC. Protein product: CSVRSLGDIQYF.

This clonotype was detected many times. The chain uses TRBV9 and TRBJ2-1; D is perhaps TRBD2 (6 bases). Germline lookup yields CDR1 SGDLS and CDR2 YYNGEE. There are 15 residues in the CDR3. Trimming cost V 3 bases and J 8 bases, with 18 bases left between them. The CDR3: CASSASPTEGDEQFF. The CDR3, as DNA: TGTGCCAGCAGCGCTTCTCCAACGGAGGGCGATGAGCAGTTCTTC.

The table lists this clonotype with many counts. This chain uses TRBV4-2 with TRBJ1-2, with 8 bases lining up with TRBD1. Germline CDR1 is LGHNA and CDR2 is YNFKEQ. Losses at the gene ends were 0 bases for V and 4 bases for J; bases not matched to a gene: 10. The CDR3 contains 17 residues. In DNA, the CDR3 is TGTGCCAGCAGCCAAGAAATCGGACAGGGAACGGTCTATGGCTACACCTTC. This gives the protein CASSQEIGQGTVYGYTF.

There are many counts of this clonotype. V gene TRBV5-1 combines with J gene TRBJ2-7, with 8 bases fitting TRBD2. Germline V gene data show CDR1 as SGHRS and CDR2 as YFSETQ. The CDR3 spans 16 residues. The V segment lost 0 bases and the J segment 2 bases; nucleotides outside the gene matches: 7. The CDR3, as DNA: TGCGCCAGCAGCTTGGCTAGCGGGCCCTCGACCTACGAGCAGTACTTC. The encoded protein is CASSLASGPSTYEQYF.

In its sample, this clonotype was seen many times. The chain is built from TRBV6-1 and TRBJ2-7; TRBD1 aligns across 8 bases. V lost 6 bases to trimming and J lost 7 bases; unmatched junction nucleotides: 8. CDR3 length: 13 residues. The germline gives CDR1 MNHNS, CDR2 SASEGT. For the CDR3, the DNA is TGTGCCAGCAGGGACAGGGTGATCCCGGAGCAGTACTTC. It yields the protein CASRDRVIPEQYF.

By frequency in the sample, this clonotype is medium-sized. J is TRBJ1-1 and V is TRBV5-1; no definite D call. CDR1 and CDR2 from the germline V gene are SGHRS and YFSETQ. CDR3 size: 14 residues. V gave up 3 bases and J gave up 1 base, with 10 bases separating them. CDR3 in amino acids: CASSSGQPNTEAFF. CDR3 sequence (DNA): TGCGCCAGCAGCTCCGGCCAGCCGAACACTGAAGCTTTCTTT.

This clonotype was seen ten or more times. V gene TRBV6-6 combines with J gene TRBJ2-3; D uncertain. CDR1 and CDR2 from the germline V gene are MNHNY and SVGAGI (reference sequence). V lost 2 bases, J lost 5 bases, and 5 bases lay in between. The CDR3 runs to 12 residues. DNA of the CDR3: TGTGCCAGCAGTTACCTTGGAGATACGCAGTATTTT. It yields the protein CASSYLGDTQYF.

This clonotype was observed many times. CDR3 nucleotides: TGCAGCGTTGGGAAGGGGGACATTCAGTACTTC. Translating gives CSVGKGDIQYF. The chain employs TRBV29-1 and TRBJ2-4, with TRBD1 as a possible D gene (6 bases). The CDR3 is made up of 11 amino acids. The germline V gene encodes CDR1 SQVTM and CDR2 ANQGSEA. V was pared by 4 bases and J by 8 bases, with 9 bases between.

This clonotype was picked up many times. The chain has TRBV5-1 and TRBJ2-7; 7 bases are a match to TRBD2. V shed 1 base, J shed 7 bases, and the junction held 5 bases outside the gene matches. The CDR3 contains 13 residues. CDR1 is SGHRS and CDR2 is YFSETQ in the germline V gene. The DNA for the CDR3 is TGCGCCAGCAGCTTGAGCGGGACTGATGAGCAGTACTTC. Its translation is CASSLSGTDEQYF.

In this sample, this clonotype turned up many times. This chain links TRBV7-2 with TRBJ1-1; tentative D call: TRBD1 (6 bases). The CDR3 totals 14 residues. V was cut by 5 bases and J by 11 bases, with 21 bases left in between. Germline V CDR1 and CDR2: SGHTA, FQGNSA. DNA for the CDR3: TGTGCCAGCAGCCTAGGGAGGAGGGGGGGAAAGGCTTTCTTT. It is translated as CASSLGRRGGKAFF. Combining the CDR3 with reference TRBV7-2 and TRBJ1-1 gives the whole variable domain GAGVSQSPSNKVTEKGKDVELRCDPISGHTALYWYRQSLGQGLEFLIYFQGNSAPDKSGLPSDRFSAERTGGSVSTLTIQRTQQEDSAVYLCASSLGRRGGKAFFGQGTRLTVV.

In its sample, this clonotype was seen many times. The chain links TRBV19 to TRBJ1-2; 9 nucleotides agree with TRBD1. This CDR3 contains 17 residues. Germline V gives CDR1 LNHDA, CDR2 SQIVND (reference sequence). With 7 bases clipped from V and 6 bases from J, the junction kept 18 bases outside the gene matches. CDR3: CASIPNPGTGSSDGYTF. Written as DNA, the CDR3 is TGTGCCAGTATTCCAAATCCGGGGACAGGGTCCTCTGATGGCTACACCTTC.

The V call is TRBV5-1, the J call TRBJ1-6; D call uncertain. Germline V gene lookup returns CDR1 SGHRS and CDR2 YFSETQ. The CDR3 sequence is 15 residues long. V was shortened by 0 bases and J by 8 bases, with 12 bases between the two germline ends. CDR3 sequence (DNA): TGCGCCAGCAGCTTGGACATGGGATCGGATTCACCCCTCCACTTT. The encoded protein is CASSLDMGSDSPLHF.

This clonotype was detected many times. The chain employs TRBV20-1 and TRBJ2-1; 8 nucleotides match TRBD2. After removal of 8 bases from V and 8 bases from J, the junction contained 11 bases not matched to a gene. The CDR3 covers 13 residues. Germline V gene lookup returns CDR1 DFQATT and CDR2 SNEGSKA (reference sequence). Here the CDR3 reads CSFAAGALHEQFF. The CDR3 bases are TGCAGTTTTGCAGCGGGAGCCCTACATGAGCAGTTCTTC.

This clonotype was seen only once. A much larger clone differs by one base, so this may be a read error. V is TRBV6-1 and J is TRBJ1-5, with D possibly matching TRBD1 (5 bases). The CDR3 loop spans 15 amino acids. Germline V lookup: CDR1 MNHNS, CDR2 SASEGT. CDR3 bases: TGTGCCAGCAAAGGCCTACAGGCGCCAAATCAGCCCCATCATTTT. Its translation is CASKGLQAPNQPHHF.

This clonotype was recorded many times. The rearrangement links TRBV12-3 or TRBV12-4 to TRBJ2-3; D is undetermined. The CDR3 loop spans 11 amino acids. The V end was cut by 1 base, the J end by 8 bases, with 4 bases between. CDR3 sequence: CASSLDLTQYF. In nucleotides, the CDR3 is TGTGCCAGCAGTTTAGATCTTACGCAGTATTTT.

This clonotype was recorded many times. The V and J genes are TRBV19 and TRBJ2-3; 7 bases fit TRBD2. Germline-derived CDR1 and CDR2 are LNHDA and SQIVND (reference sequence). The CDR3 sequence is 14 residues long. Germline trimming cut 6 bases from V and 1 base from J; bases unmatched to any gene: 4. The CDR3 region is CASRRTSGTDTQYF. The CDR3, as DNA: TGTGCCAGTAGGAGAACTAGCGGCACAGATACGCAGTATTTT.

This clonotype was counted ten times or more. CDR3 nucleotide sequence: TGCAGTGCCATTAACCGCGGGGGGAGGTCTAACTATGGCTACACCTTC. Amino acids: CSAINRGGRSNYGYTF. The chain recombines TRBV20-1 with TRBJ1-2, with D possibly matching TRBD1 (5 bases). The germline gives CDR1 DFQATT, CDR2 SNEGSKA (reference sequence). The V and J ends lost 6 bases and 0 bases respectively, with 20 bases between them. CDR3 size: 16 residues.

Worth noting for this clonotype: A single base separates this from a much larger clone, so it may be a read error. V is TRBV10-3 and J is TRBJ2-7; the match to TRBD1 covers 7 bases. Germline V lookup: CDR1 ENHRY, CDR2 SYGVKD. With V trimmed by 10 bases and J by 3 bases, 12 bases remained unmatched. CDR3 length: 14 residues. Here the CDR3 reads CATLRDSNFYEQYF. In DNA, the CDR3 is TGTGCCACTCTCCGGGACAGCAACTTCTACGAGCAGTACTTC.

Ten or more counts support this clonotype. This chain connects TRBV7-9 to TRBJ2-7; possible D gene TRBD1, 7 bases. The CDR3 runs to 14 residues. The V and J ends lost 4 bases and 7 bases respectively, with 17 bases between them. The germline CDR1 and CDR2 sequences are SEHNR and FQNEAQ (reference sequence). CDR3 protein: CASSSLKGAGEQYF. CDR3 sequence (DNA): TGTGCCAGCAGCTCCCTAAAGGGGGCGGGAGAGCAGTACTTC.